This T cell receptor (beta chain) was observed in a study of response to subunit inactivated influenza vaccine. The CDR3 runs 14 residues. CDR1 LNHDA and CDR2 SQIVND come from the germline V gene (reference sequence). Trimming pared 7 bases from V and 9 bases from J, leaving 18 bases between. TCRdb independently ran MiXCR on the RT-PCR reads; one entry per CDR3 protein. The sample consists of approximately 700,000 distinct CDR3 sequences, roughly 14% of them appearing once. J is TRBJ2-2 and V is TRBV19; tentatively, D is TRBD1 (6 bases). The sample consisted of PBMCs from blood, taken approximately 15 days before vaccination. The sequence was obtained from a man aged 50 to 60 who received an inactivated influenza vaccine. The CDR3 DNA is TGTGCCAGTAAGGAGGCAGGGGAATACCGGGAGCTGTTTTTT. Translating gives CASKEAGEYRELFF.